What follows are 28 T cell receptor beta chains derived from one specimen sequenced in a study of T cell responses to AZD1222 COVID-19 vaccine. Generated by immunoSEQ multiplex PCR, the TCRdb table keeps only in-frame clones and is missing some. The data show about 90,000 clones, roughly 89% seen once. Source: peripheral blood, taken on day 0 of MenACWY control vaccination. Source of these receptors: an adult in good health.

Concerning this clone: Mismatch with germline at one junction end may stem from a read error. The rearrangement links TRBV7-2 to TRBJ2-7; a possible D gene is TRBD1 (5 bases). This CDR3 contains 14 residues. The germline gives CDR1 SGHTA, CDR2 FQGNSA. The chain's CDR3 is CASSSRQTSHEQYF. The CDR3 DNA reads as TGTGCCAGCAGCTCGCGACAGACCTCCCACGAGCAGTACTTC.

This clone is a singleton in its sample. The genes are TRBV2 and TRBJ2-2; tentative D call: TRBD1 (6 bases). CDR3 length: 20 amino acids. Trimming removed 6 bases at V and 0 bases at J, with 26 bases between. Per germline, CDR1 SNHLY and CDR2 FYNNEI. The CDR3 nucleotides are TGTGCCAGCAGCCTCAAAGGGTTAGCGAGGGGGAGTGCGAACACCGGGGAGCTGTTTTTT. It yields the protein CASSLKGLARGSANTGELFF.

The CDR3 spells CASSPSSRDQETQYF. The CDR3, as DNA: TGCGCCAGCAGCCCCTCTTCGCGGGACCAAGAGACCCAGTACTTC. The chain combines TRBV5-1 with TRBJ2-5; a weak D match, TRBD2 (5 bases). Trimming pared 4 bases from V and 0 bases from J, leaving 13 bases between. This CDR3 has 15 amino acids. Germline V gene data show CDR1 as SGHRS and CDR2 as YFSETQ. The full variable domain, rest sourced from reference TRBV5-1 and TRBJ2-5, is KAGVTQTPRYLIKTRGQQVTLSCSPISGHRSVSWYQQTPGQGLQFLFEYFSETQRNKGNFPGRFSGRQFSNSRSEMNVSTLELGDSALYLCASSPSSRDQETQYFGPGTRLLVL.

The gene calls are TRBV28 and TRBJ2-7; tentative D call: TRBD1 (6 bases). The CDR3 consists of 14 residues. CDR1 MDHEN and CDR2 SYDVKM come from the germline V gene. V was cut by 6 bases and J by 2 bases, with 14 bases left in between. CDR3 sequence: CASRNTGSPYEQYF. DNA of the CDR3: TGTGCCAGCAGGAATACAGGGAGCCCCTACGAGCAGTACTTC.

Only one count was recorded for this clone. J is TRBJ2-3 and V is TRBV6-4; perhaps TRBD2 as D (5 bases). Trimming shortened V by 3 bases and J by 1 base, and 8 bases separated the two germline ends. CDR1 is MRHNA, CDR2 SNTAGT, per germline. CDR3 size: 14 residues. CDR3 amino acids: CASSEEAGTDTQYF. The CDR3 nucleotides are TGTGCCAGCAGTGAGGAGGCAGGCACAGATACGCAGTATTTT.

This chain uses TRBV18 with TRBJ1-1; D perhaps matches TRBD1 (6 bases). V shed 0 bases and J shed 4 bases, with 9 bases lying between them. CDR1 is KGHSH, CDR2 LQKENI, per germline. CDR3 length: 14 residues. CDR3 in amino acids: CASSPPGGSTEAFF. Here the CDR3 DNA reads TGTGCCAGCTCACCACCAGGGGGTAGCACTGAAGCTTTCTTT.

As DNA, the CDR3 is TGTGCCAGCAGTACCCAGACAGGGGGCGCCGGGGAGCTGTTTTTT. Translating gives CASSTQTGGAGELFF. J is TRBJ2-2 and V is TRBV28, with TRBD1 identical over 10 bases. V lost 5 bases and J lost 6; bases outside the gene matches: 6. CDR1 is MDHEN, CDR2 SYDVKM, per germline. The CDR3 consists of 15 residues. The whole variable domain, remainder taken from reference TRBV28 and TRBJ2-2, is DVKVTQSSRYLVKRTGEKVFLECVQDMDHENMFWYRQDPGLGLRLIYFSYDVKMKEKGDIPEGYSVSREKKERFSLILESASTNQTSMYLCASSTQTGGAGELFFGEGSRLTVL.

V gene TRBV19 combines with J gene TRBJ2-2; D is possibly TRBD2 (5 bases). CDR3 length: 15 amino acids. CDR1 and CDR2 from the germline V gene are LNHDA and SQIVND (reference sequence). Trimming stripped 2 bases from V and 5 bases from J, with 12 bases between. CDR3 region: CASSITLARTGELFF. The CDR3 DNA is TGTGCCAGTAGTATAACCCTAGCTAGGACCGGGGAGCTGTTTTTT.

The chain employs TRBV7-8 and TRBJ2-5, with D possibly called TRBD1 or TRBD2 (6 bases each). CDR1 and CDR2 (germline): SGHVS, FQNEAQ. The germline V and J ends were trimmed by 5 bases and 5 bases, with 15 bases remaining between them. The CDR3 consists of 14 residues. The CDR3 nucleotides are TGTGCCAGCAGCCCGGCTGGGGGGCTCGAGACCCAGTACTTC. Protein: CASSPAGGLETQYF.

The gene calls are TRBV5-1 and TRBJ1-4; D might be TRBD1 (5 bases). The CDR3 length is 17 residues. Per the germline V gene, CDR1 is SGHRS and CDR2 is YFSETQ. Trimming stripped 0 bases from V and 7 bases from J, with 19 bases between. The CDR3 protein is CASSLVPGLGRGEKLFF. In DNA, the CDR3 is TGCGCCAGCAGCTTGGTCCCGGGACTCGGGAGAGGTGAAAAACTGTTTTTT. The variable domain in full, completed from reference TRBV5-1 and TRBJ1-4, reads KAGVTQTPRYLIKTRGQQVTLSCSPISGHRSVSWYQQTPGQGLQFLFEYFSETQRNKGNFPGRFSGRQFSNSRSEMNVSTLELGDSALYLCASSLVPGLGRGEKLFFGSGTQLSVL.

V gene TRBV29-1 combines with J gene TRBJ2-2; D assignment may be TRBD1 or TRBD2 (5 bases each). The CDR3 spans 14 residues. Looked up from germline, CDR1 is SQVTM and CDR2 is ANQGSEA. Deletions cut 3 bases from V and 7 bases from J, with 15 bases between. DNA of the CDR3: TGCAGCGTTGACCTACCGGGACGAGTCGGGGAGCTGTTTTTT. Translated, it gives CSVDLPGRVGELFF.

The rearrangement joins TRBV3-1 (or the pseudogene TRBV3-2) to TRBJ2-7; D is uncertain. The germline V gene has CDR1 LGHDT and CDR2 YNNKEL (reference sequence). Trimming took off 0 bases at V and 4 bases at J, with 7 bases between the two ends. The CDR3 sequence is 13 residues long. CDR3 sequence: CASSQESGYEQYF. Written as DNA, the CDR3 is TGTGCCAGCAGCCAAGAATCTGGATACGAGCAGTACTTC.

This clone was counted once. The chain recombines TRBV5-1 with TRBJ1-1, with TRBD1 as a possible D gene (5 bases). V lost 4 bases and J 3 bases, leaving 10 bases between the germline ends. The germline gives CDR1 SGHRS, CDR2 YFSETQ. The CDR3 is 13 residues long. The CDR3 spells CASSAVTDTEAFF. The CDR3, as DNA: TGCGCCAGCAGCGCGGTGACAGACACTGAAGCTTTCTTT. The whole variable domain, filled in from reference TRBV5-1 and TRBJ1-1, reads KAGVTQTPRYLIKTRGQQVTLSCSPISGHRSVSWYQQTPGQGLQFLFEYFSETQRNKGNFPGRFSGRQFSNSRSEMNVSTLELGDSALYLCASSAVTDTEAFFGQGTRLTVV.

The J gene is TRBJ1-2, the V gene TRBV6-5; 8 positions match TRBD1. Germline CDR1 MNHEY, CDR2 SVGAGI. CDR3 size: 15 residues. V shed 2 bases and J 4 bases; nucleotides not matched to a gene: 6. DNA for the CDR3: TGTGCCAGCAGTTACCTAGACAGGGGAGGCTATGGCTACACCTTC. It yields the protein CASSYLDRGGYGYTF.

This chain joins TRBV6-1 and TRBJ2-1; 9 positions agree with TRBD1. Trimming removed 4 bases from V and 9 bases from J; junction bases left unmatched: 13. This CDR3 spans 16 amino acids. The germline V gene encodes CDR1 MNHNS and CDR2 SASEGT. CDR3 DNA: TGTGCCAGCAGTGGACTGGGACAGGGCAAGAGTGGTGAGCAGTTCTTC. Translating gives CASSGLGQGKSGEQFF.

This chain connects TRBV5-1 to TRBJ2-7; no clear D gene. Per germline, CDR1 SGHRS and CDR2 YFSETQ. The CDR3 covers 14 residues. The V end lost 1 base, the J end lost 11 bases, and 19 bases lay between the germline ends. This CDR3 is CASSLTVATPLKYF. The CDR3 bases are TGCGCCAGCAGCTTGACGGTAGCCACCCCACTAAAGTACTTC.

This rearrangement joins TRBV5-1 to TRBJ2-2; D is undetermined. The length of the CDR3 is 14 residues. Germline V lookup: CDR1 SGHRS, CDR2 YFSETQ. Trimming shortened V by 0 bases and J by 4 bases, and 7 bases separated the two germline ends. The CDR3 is CASSLDFPTGELFF. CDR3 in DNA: TGCGCCAGCAGCTTGGATTTCCCCACCGGGGAGCTGTTTTTT.

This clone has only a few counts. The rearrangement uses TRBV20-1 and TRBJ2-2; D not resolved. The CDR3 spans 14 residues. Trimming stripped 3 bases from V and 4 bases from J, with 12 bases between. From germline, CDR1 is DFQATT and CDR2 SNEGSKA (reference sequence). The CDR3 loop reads CSASLLNPTGELFF. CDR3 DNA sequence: TGCAGTGCTAGTCTTCTCAACCCCACCGGGGAGCTGTTTTTT.

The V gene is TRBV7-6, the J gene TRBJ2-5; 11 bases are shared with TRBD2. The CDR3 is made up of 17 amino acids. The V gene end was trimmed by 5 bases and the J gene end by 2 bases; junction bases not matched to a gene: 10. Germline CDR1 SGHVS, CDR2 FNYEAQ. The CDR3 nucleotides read TGTGCCAGCAGCCCCCAGCCTAGCGGGAGGCCTCAAGAGACCCAGTACTTC. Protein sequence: CASSPQPSGRPQETQYF.

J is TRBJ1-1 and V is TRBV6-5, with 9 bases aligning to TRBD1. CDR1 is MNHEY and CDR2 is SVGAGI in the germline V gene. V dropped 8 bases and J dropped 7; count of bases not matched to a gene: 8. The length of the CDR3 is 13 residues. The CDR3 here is CASGQGQGSEAFF. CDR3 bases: TGTGCCAGCGGACAAGGACAGGGGAGTGAAGCTTTCTTT.

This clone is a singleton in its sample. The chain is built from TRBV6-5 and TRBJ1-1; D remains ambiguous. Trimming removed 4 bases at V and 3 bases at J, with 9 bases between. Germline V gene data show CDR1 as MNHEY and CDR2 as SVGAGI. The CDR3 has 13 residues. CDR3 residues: CASSSRLDTEAFF. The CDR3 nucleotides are TGTGCCAGCAGTTCCAGGTTGGACACTGAAGCTTTCTTT.

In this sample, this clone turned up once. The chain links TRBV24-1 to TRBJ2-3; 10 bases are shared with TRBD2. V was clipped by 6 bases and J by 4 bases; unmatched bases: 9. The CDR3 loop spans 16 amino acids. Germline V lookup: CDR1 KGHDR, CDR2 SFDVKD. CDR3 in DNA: TGTGCCACCAGTTCGAGGAGCGGGAGGGCCCCAGATACGCAGTATTTT. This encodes CATSSRSGRAPDTQYF.

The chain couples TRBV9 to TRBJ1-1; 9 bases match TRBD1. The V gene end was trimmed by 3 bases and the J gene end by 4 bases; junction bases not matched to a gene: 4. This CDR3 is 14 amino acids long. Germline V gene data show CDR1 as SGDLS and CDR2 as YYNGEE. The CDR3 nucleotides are TGTGCCAGCAGCGCTACAGGGGGCGGCACTGAAGCTTTCTTT. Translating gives CASSATGGGTEAFF. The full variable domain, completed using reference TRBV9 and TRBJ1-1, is DSGVTQTPKHLITATGQRVTLRCSPRSGDLSVYWYQQSLDQGLQFLIQYYNGEERAKGNILERFSAQQFPDLHSELNLSSLELGDSALYFCASSATGGGTEAFFGQGTRLTVV.

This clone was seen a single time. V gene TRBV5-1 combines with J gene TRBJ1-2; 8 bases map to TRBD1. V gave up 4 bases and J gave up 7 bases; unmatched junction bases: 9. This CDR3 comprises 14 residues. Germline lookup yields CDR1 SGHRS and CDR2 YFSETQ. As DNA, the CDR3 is TGCGCCAGCAGCATAGGACAGGGAGAAGGTGGCTACACCTTC. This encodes CASSIGQGEGGYTF.

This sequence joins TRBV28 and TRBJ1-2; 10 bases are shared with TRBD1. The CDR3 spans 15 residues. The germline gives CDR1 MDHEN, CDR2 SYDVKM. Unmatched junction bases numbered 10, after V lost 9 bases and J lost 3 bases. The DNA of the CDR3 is TGTGCCAGTTGCTCGGGACAGGGGATTTACTATGGCTACACCTTC. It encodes CASCSGQGIYYGYTF.

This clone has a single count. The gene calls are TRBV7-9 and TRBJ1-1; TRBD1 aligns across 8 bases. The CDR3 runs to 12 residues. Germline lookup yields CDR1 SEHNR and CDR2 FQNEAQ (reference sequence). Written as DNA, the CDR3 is TGTGCGTTGGACAGGGCGAACACTGAAGCTTTCTTT. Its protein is CALDRANTEAFF. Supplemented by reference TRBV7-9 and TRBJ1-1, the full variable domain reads DTGVSQNPRHKITKRGQNVTFRCDPISEHNRLYWYRQTLGQGPEFLTYFQNEAQLEKSRLLSDRFSAERPKGSFSTLEIQRTEQGDSAMYLCALDRANTEAFFGQGTRLTVV.

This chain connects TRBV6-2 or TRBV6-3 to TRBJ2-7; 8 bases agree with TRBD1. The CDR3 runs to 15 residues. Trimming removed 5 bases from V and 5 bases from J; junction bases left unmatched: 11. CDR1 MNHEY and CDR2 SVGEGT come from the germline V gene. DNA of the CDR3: TGTGCCAGCAGTCGACAAAGGACAGGGTACAACGAGCAGTACTTC. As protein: CASSRQRTGYNEQYF.

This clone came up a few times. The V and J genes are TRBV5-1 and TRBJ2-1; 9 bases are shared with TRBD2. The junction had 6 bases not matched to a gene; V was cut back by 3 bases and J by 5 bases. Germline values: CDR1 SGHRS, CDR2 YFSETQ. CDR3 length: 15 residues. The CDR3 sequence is CASSSMASGDNEQFF. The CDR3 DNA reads TGCGCCAGCAGCTCGATGGCTAGCGGGGACAATGAGCAGTTCTTC.